One and the same sample provided the 9 T cell receptor beta chains below, sequenced in a study of a mutant IDH1 vaccine in newly diagnosed glioma. What these receptors recognize is not known. Sample time point: week 5, during vaccination. A 20-mer mutant IDH1 peptide at 300 ug was injected subcutaneously with topical imiquimod. Using immunoSEQ multiplex PCR, the repertoire was profiled, and TCRdb retains in-frame clones only, with some absent. Here the sample spans approximately 60,000 clones, roughly 82% being singletons. Here the sequenced sample was PBMCs, taken from a glioma patient whose treatment included an IDH1 peptide vaccine. The receptor set was obtained from a woman between 18 and 29 years old with glioma. Some clones in this sample may be carry-over from other donors' samples.

This chain joins TRBV27 and TRBJ1-3; D is ambiguous. Per the germline V gene, CDR1 is MNHEY and CDR2 is SMNVEV (reference sequence). CDR3 size: 18 residues. Trimming removed 0 bases from V and 0 bases from J, with 15 bases in between. The CDR3 sequence: CASSLSLGPAGSGNTIYF. The CDR3 nucleotides are TGTGCCAGCAGTTTATCTCTGGGTCCGGCAGGCTCTGGAAACACCATATATTTT.

The chain carries TRBV4-3 and TRBJ1-2; unclear D gene. Trimming cost V 1 base and J 4 bases, with 10 bases left between them. Looked up from germline, CDR1 is LGHNA and CDR2 is YSLEER. The CDR3 is 14 amino acids. The CDR3 loop reads CASSQAVAGYGYTF. The CDR3 DNA sequence: TGCGCCAGCAGCCAAGCGGTGGCCGGCTATGGCTACACCTTC.

The chain links TRBV6-5 to TRBJ1-1, with D unclear. V was cut by 6 bases and J by 0 bases, with 14 bases left in between. CDR3 length equals 15 residues. Germline lookup yields CDR1 MNHEY and CDR2 SVGAGI. CDR3 region: CASSSGVNLNTEAFF. The CDR3 coding sequence is TGTGCCAGCAGCTCCGGGGTGAATTTGAACACTGAAGCTTTCTTT.

This chain links TRBV7-2 with TRBJ2-3; 8 nucleotides line up with TRBD2. The V gene's germline CDR1 is SGHTA and CDR2 FQGNSA. Trimming cost V 11 bases and J 3 bases; bases outside gene matches: 4. The CDR3 contains 12 residues. CDR3 in DNA: TGTGCCTCGGGGGGGGGTACAGATACGCAGTATTTT. Translating gives CASGGGTDTQYF.

The CDR3 sequence is CASSLAGRVGIQYF. The CDR3, as DNA: TGTGCCAGCAGCTTGGCCGGGAGGGTAGGAATTCAGTACTTC. The chain links TRBV5-4 to TRBJ2-4; 8 bases fit TRBD2. The trim removed 0 bases at V and 10 bases at J, leaving 6 bases unmatched. Germline CDR1 reads SGHNT; CDR2 reads YYREEE (reference sequence). There are 14 residues in the CDR3. The complete variable domain, with remaining parts taken from reference TRBV5-4 and TRBJ2-4, reads ETGVTQSPTHLIKTRGQQVTLRCSSQSGHNTVSWYQQALGQGPQFIFQYYREEENGRGNFPPRFSGLQFPNYSSELNVNALELDDSALYLCASSLAGRVGIQYFGAGTRLSVL.

The chain combines TRBV19 with TRBJ1-3; 8 bases line up with TRBD1. The CDR3 runs 17 residues. Unmatched junction bases numbered 12, after V lost 6 bases and J lost 2 bases. CDR1 is LNHDA, CDR2 SQIVND, per germline (reference sequence). The CDR3 region has the DNA TGTGCCAGTAGGACTTACAATCAGGGGGCGGCTGGAAACACCATATATTTT. This codes for CASRTYNQGAAGNTIYF.

The chain combines TRBV5-1 with TRBJ2-5; unclear D gene. Germline values: CDR1 SGHRS, CDR2 YFSETQ. The CDR3 covers 13 residues. Trimming shortened V by 3 bases and J by 2 bases, and 8 bases separated the two germline ends. The CDR3 loop is CASSYGGQETQYF. The CDR3 DNA follows: TGCGCCAGCAGCTACGGCGGACAAGAGACCCAGTACTTC.

This chain links TRBV2 with TRBJ2-4, with a possible D match to TRBD1 (6 bases). Looked up from germline, CDR1 is SNHLY and CDR2 is FYNNEI. This CDR3 is 15 amino acids long. The V and J ends lost 3 bases and 3 bases respectively, with 12 bases between them. The DNA for the CDR3 is TGTGCCAGCAGTGAGATTACGGACAGCAAAAACATTCAGTACTTC. Translating it yields CASSEITDSKNIQYF. Full variable domain (rest looked up from reference TRBV2 and TRBJ2-4): EPEVTQTPSHQVTQMGQEVILRCVPISNHLYFYWYRQILGQKVEFLVSFYNNEISEKSEIFDDQFSVERPDGSNFTLKIRSTKLEDSAMYFCASSEITDSKNIQYFGAGTRLSVL.

The chain joins TRBV5-5 to TRBJ1-3; D is undetermined. CDR1 and CDR2 from the germline V gene are SGHKS and YYEKEE (reference sequence). The V gene lost 4 bases and the J gene lost 4 bases, with 12 bases spanning the gap. CDR3 length: 14 residues. The CDR3 protein is CASSLSKPGNTIYF. The CDR3, as DNA: TGTGCCAGCAGCCTTTCTAAGCCAGGAAACACCATATATTTT.